The entry below gives a single T cell receptor (beta chain) sequence along with its context. Its antigen is not known. This sample is part of a study of cytomegalovirus exposure and HLA in healthy donors. General study findings and limits: Usually a TCR sequence was rare, but some public TCRs were found in many donors. High sensitivity and specificity were reportedly achieved when the classifier diagnosed cytomegalovirus status. Among TCR beta chains, those listed as cytomegalovirus-associated numbered about 160.

Donors came from a validation cohort of about 120 subjects, distinct from the first 666-subject cohort. Germline V gives CDR1 SNHLY, CDR2 FYNNEI. The CDR3 spans 13 residues. V was pared by 6 bases and J by 3 bases, with 12 bases between. Produced via immunoSEQ multiplex PCR; TCRdb's table is partial and in-frame only. Of approximately 190,000 clones detected, around four fifths appear once; the ten largest clones hold less than 8.5%. The specimen sequenced was PBMCs. The V and J genes are TRBV2 and TRBJ2-7; possible D gene TRBD2, 7 bases. The receptor's source is a man aged 18 to 30 in good health and CMV-seropositive. The CDR3 reads CASRRGLNYEQYF. In DNA, the CDR3 is TGTGCCAGCAGGCGGGGGCTCAACTACGAGCAGTACTTC. Filled out from reference TRBV2 and TRBJ2-7, the complete variable domain reads EPEVTQTPSHQVTQMGQEVILRCVPISNHLYFYWYRQILGQKVEFLVSFYNNEISEKSEIFDDQFSVERPDGSNFTLKIRSTKLEDSAMYFCASRRGLNYEQYFGPGTRLTVT.